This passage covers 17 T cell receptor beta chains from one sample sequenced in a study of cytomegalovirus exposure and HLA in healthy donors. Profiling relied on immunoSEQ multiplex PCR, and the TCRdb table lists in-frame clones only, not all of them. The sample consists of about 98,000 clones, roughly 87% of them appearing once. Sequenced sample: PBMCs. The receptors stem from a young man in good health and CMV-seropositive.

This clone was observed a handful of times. CDR3 in amino acids: CASTRGGLLSSYGYTF. Written as DNA, the CDR3 is TGTGCCAGCACTCGCGGTGGCCTTCTTTCTTCCTATGGCTACACCTTC. The rearrangement uses TRBV5-8 and TRBJ1-2; D unresolved. V was cut by 6 bases and J by 4 bases, with 22 bases left in between. The CDR3 is 16 residues long. CDR1 is SGHTS, CDR2 YDEGEE, per germline.

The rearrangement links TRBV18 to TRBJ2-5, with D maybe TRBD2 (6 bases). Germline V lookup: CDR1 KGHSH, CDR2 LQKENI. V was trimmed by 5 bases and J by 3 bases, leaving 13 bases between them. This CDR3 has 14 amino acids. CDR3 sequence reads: CASSTDGGEETQYF. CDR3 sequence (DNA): TGTGCCAGCTCAACAGACGGGGGTGAAGAGACCCAGTACTTC.

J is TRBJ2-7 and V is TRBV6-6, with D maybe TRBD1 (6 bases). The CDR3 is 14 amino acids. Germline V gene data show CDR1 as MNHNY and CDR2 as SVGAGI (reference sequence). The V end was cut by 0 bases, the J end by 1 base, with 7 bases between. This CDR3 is CASSYSGQSYEQYF. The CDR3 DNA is TGTGCCAGCAGTTACTCAGGACAGTCCTACGAGCAGTACTTC.

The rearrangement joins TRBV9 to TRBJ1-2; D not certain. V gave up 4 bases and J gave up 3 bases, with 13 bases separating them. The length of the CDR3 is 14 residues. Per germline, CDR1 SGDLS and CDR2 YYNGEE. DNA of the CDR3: TGTGCCAGCAGCCTCATACCCGGGGACTATGGCTACACCTTC. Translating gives CASSLIPGDYGYTF. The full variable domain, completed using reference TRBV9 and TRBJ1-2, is DSGVTQTPKHLITATGQRVTLRCSPRSGDLSVYWYQQSLDQGLQFLIQYYNGEERAKGNILERFSAQQFPDLHSELNLSSLELGDSALYFCASSLIPGDYGYTFGSGTRLTVV.

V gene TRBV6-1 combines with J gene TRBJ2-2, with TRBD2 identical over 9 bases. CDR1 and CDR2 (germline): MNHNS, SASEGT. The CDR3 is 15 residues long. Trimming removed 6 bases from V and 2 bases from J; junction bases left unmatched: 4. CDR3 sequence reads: CASSGLAKNTGELFF. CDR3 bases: TGTGCCAGCAGCGGACTAGCGAAAAACACCGGGGAGCTGTTTTTT.

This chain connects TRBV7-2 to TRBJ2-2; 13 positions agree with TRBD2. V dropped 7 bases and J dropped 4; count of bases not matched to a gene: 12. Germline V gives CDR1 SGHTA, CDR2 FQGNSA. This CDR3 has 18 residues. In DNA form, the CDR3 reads TGTGCCAGCATAAGGACTAGCGGGGGCCTCCGGAGCACCGGGGAGCTGTTTTTT. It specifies CASIRTSGGLRSTGELFF.

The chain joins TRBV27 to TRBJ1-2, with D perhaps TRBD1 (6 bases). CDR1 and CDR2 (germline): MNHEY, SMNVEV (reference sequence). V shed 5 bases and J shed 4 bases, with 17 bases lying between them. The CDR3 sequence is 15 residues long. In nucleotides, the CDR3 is TGTGCCAGCAGTCCTTACAGGGCGGAGAGCTATGGCTACACCTTC. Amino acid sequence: CASSPYRAESYGYTF.

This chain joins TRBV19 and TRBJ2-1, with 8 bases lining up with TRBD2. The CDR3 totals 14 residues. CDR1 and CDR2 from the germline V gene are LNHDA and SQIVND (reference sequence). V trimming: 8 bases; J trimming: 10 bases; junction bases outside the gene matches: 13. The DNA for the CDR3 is TGTGCCAGTCGGTGGGGTAGCGGGGCCCCCGAGCAGTTCTTC. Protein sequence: CASRWGSGAPEQFF.

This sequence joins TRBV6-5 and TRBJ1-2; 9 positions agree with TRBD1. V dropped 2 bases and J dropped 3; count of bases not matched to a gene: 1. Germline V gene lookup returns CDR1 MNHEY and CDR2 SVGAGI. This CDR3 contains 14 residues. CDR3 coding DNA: TGTGCCAGCAGTTACGGACAGGGGTACTATGGCTACACCTTC. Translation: CASSYGQGYYGYTF.

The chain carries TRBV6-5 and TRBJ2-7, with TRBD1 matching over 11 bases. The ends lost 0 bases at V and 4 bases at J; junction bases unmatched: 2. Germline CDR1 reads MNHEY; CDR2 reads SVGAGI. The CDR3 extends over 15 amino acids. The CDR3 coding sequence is TGTGCCAGCAGTTACTCAGGGACAGGGGGTTACGAGCAGTACTTC. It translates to CASSYSGTGGYEQYF.

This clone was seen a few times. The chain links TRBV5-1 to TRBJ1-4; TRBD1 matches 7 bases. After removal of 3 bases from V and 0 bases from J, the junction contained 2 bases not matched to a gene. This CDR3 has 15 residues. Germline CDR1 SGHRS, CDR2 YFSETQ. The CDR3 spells CASSWGTATNEKLFF. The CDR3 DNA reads TGCGCCAGCAGCTGGGGGACAGCAACTAATGAAAAACTGTTTTTT.

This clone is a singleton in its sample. This CDR3 is CASSLERGGFYQPQHF. The CDR3, as DNA: TGTGCCAGCAGCTTAGAAAGGGGTGGATTCTATCAGCCCCAGCATTTT. The rearrangement joins TRBV7-3 to TRBJ1-5; a possible D gene is TRBD1 (5 bases). The CDR3 runs 16 residues. V gave up 2 bases and J gave up 5 bases, with 16 bases separating them. Germline V lookup: CDR1 SGHTA, CDR2 FQGTGA.

The CDR3: CASTKVPGANEKLFF. In DNA, the CDR3 is TGTGCCAGCACCAAAGTCCCGGGGGCTAATGAAAAACTGTTTTTT. The chain joins TRBV6-6 to TRBJ1-4; D is perhaps TRBD1 (5 bases). The CDR3 is 15 amino acids. Looked up from germline, CDR1 is MNHNY and CDR2 is SVGAGI (reference sequence). The ends were cut back, 7 bases at V and 3 bases at J, with 15 bases in the middle.

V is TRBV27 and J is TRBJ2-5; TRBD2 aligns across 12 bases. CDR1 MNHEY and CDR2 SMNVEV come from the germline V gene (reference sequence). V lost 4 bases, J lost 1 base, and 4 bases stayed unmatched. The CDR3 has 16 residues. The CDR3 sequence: CASSSLTSGGQETQYF. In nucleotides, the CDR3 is TGTGCCAGCAGTTCCCTGACTAGCGGGGGCCAAGAGACCCAGTACTTC.

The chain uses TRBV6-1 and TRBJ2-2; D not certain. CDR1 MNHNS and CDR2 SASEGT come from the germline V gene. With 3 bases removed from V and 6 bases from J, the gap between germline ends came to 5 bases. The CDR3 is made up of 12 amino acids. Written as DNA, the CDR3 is TGTGCCAGCAGTGATCCGGCCGGGGAGCTGTTTTTT. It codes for CASSDPAGELFF.

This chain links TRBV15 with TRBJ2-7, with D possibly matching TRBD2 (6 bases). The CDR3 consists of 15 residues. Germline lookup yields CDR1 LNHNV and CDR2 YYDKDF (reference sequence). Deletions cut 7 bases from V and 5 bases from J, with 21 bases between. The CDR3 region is CATTQVPTRGDEQYF. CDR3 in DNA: TGTGCCACCACTCAGGTCCCGACGCGCGGGGACGAGCAGTACTTC.

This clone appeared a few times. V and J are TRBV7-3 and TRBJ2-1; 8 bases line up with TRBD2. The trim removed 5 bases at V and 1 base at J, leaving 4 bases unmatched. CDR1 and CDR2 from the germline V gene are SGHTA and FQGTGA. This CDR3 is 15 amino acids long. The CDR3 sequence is CASSLSGGSYNEQFF. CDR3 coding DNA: TGTGCCAGCAGCCTGAGCGGGGGATCCTACAATGAGCAGTTCTTC.